This is a list of T cell receptor beta chains from one sample in a study of cytomegalovirus exposure and HLA in healthy donors. The data were produced by immunoSEQ multiplex PCR, yet TCRdb's version contains in-frame clones alone and is incomplete. In the table there are over 120,000 clones, around 80% of which are singletons. Specimen: PBMCs. The receptors stem from a young man in good health and CMV-seropositive. Both conserved end residues are part of each CDR3. A D gene is named only where the DNA matches it firmly. Only some rows state a clone size, as once, few, many or a class for expanded clones.

j_call d_call v_call clone_size cdr3_nt cdr3_aa
TRBJ2-1 . TRBV21-1 . TGTGCCAGCAGCAAAGCTTTTTTCGCCGCGGGAGGGCCGGTTGAGCAGTTCTTC CASSKAFFAAGGPVEQFF
TRBJ2-1 . TRBV2 . TGTGCCAGTAGTGCACAACCGGGCTACAATGAGCAGTTCTTC CASSAQPGYNEQFF
TRBJ1-2 . TRBV28 . TGTGCCAGCAGTTTAAGGGGAAGGGGCTACACCTTC CASSLRGRGYTF
TRBJ2-7 . TRBV28 . TGTGCCAGCAGTCCGCTCGGGGTACAAGCCTCGTACGAGCAGTACTTC CASSPLGVQASYEQYF
TRBJ2-6 . TRBV13 . TGTGCCATCCCCGTCAGGGGAGCAGGGGCCAACGTCCTGACTTTC CAIPVRGAGANVLTF
TRBJ2-7 . TRBV15 . TGTGCCACCAGCACCACGTTTCGCGACGAGCAGTACTTC CATSTTFRDEQYF
TRBJ1-2 . TRBV7-9 . TGTGCCAGCAGCTTAGCTCTACAGGGTCGTCTAAATGGCTACACCTTC CASSLALQGRLNGYTF
TRBJ1-2 . TRBV5-4 . TGTGCCAGCAGCTTGCCCGTTCCGGGACATAATGGCTACACCTTC CASSLPVPGHNGYTF
TRBJ2-3 . TRBV5-4 . TGTGCCAGCAGCTTGGTGCAGCGGAGGGGCACAGATACGCAGTATTTT CASSLVQRRGTDTQYF
TRBJ2-3 TRBD2 TRBV7-3 . TGTGCCAGCAGCCTCCTAGCGGGGGGGATGGCAGATACGCAGTATTTT CASSLLAGGMADTQYF
TRBJ1-3 TRBD1 TRBV2 . TGTGCCAGCAGTCACATCACAGGGGGCCCTGGAAACACCATATATTTT CASSHITGGPGNTIYF
TRBJ2-7 . TRBV30 . TGTGCCTGGAGTGTAGGGGCCTACGAGCAGTACTTC CAWSVGAYEQYF
TRBJ2-7 TRBD1 TRBV27 many TGTGCCAGCAGTTCGACAGGGGGCCACTACGAGCAGTACTTC CASSSTGGHYEQYF
TRBJ2-1 TRBD2 TRBV19 . TGTGCCATCGGGACTAGCGGGGGACTGGGCTACAATGAGCAGTTCTTC CAIGTSGGLGYNEQFF
TRBJ1-5 . TRBV5-8 once TGTGCCAGCAGCTTGGGACAGCTAATCAATCAGCCCCAGCATTTT CASSLGQLINQPQHF
TRBJ1-1 . TRBV27 . TGTGCCAGCAGTTTAACACCCGAAGGACACCCGCGCGGAGCTTTCTTT CASSLTPEGHPRGAFF
TRBJ2-7 TRBD1 TRBV6-5 . TGTGCCAGCAGAACAGGGGTGGGGACCTACGAGCAGTACTTC CASRTGVGTYEQYF
TRBJ1-6 TRBD1 TRBV5-1 . TGCGCCAGCAGCTTGGGATTAGGGGGCGGATCACCCCTCCACTTT CASSLGLGGGSPLHF
TRBJ2-1 TRBD2 TRBV28 once TGTGCCAGCAGTTCCGGGGGACTAGCGGGAATCAATGAGCAGTTCTTC CASSSGGLAGINEQFF
TRBJ2-2 TRBD2 TRBV7-9 . TGTGCCAGCAGCTCGGGGGGGTCCGGGGAGCTGTTTTTT CASSSGGSGELFF